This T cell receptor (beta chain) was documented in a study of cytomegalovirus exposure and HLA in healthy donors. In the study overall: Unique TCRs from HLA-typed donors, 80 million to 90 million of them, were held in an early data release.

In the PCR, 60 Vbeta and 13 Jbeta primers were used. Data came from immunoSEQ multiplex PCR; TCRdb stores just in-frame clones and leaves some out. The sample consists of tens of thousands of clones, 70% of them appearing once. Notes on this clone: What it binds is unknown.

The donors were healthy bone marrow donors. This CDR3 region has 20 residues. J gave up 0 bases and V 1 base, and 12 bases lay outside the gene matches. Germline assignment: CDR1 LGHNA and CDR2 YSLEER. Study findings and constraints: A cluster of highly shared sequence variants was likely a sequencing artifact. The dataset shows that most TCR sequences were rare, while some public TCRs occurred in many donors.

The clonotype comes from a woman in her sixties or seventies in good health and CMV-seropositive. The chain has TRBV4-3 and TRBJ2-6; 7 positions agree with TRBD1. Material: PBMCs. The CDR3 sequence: CASSQGGQWYTSSGANVLTF. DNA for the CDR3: TGCGCCAGCAGCCAAGGGGGACAGTGGTACACCAGCTCTGGGGCCAACGTCCTGACTTTC.